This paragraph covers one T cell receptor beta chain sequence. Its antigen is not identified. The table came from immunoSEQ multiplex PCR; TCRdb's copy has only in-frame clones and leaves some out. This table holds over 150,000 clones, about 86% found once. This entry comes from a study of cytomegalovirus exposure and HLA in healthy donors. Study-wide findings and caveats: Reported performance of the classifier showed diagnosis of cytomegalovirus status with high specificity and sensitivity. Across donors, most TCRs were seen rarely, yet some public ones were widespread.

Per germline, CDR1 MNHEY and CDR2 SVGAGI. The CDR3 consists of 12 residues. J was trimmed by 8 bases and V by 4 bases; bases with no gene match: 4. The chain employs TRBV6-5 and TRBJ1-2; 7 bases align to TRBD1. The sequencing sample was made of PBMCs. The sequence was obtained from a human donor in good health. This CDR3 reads CASSSGGGGYTF. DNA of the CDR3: TGTGCCAGCAGTTCTGGAGGGGGCGGCTACACCTTC.